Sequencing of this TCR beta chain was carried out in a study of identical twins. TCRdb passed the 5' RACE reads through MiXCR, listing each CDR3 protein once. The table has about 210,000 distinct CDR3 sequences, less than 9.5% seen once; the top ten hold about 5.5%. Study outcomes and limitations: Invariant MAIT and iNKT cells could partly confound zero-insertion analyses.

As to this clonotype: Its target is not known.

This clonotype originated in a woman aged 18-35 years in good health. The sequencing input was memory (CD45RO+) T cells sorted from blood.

CDR3 bases: TGCGCCAGCAGCTTGGCCCTAGGGACCCCATTTGACAATGAGCAGTTCTTC. This gives the protein CASSLALGTPFDNEQFF. The gene calls are TRBV5-1 and TRBJ2-1; D possibly matches TRBD1 or TRBD2 (5 bases each). In germline, CDR1 is SGHRS, CDR2 YFSETQ. The CDR3 contains 17 residues. The V end lost 0 bases, the J end lost 5 bases, and 18 bases lay between the germline ends. Together with reference TRBV5-1 and TRBJ2-1, the CDR3 gives the full variable domain: KAGVTQTPRYLIKTRGQQVTLSCSPISGHRSVSWYQQTPGQGLQFLFEYFSETQRNKGNFPGRFSGRQFSNSRSEMNVSTLELGDSALYLCASSLALGTPFDNEQFFGPGTRLTVL.